The 30 T cell receptor beta chains below were found in one sample sequenced in a study of quantifying T cell responses using KT2 cells. Across the whole study: RNA was reverse transcribed with TCR alpha and beta constant-region primers.

An oligo carrying a UMI was ligated to the cDNA 3' end. The first PCR ran approximately 4 cycles with an equimolar RC1.1 and RC1.2 beta primer mix. TCRdb re-called the UMI-ligation and nested PCR reads with MiXCR, one entry per CDR3 protein. The sample records approximately 41,000 distinct CDR3 sequences, 15% to 20% being singletons. The sequencing sample was made of PBMCs spiked with cells of the T cell clone KT2. The receptors come from a human donor.

By frequency in the sample, this clonotype is medium-sized (0.01 to 0.1%). The chain uses TRBV4-3 and TRBJ2-3; D is unclear. The V gene lost 1 base and the J gene lost 4 bases, with 12 bases spanning the gap. Germline V gene data show CDR1 as LGHNA and CDR2 as YSLEER. The CDR3 is 15 amino acids. CDR3 amino acids: CASSQVYRRADTQYF. As DNA, the CDR3 is TGCGCCAGCAGCCAAGTCTACCGGAGAGCAGATACGCAGTATTTT.

This clonotype was picked up a small number of times. V usage is TRBV7-9 and J usage is TRBJ2-3; unclear D gene. CDR3 length equals 15 residues. Trimming cost V 1 base and J 3 bases, with 11 bases left between them. Germline values: CDR1 SEHNR, CDR2 FQNEAQ (reference sequence). The CDR3, as DNA: TGTGCCAGCAGCTTAGAAGGGCAAGGAACAGATACGCAGTATTTT. Its translation is CASSLEGQGTDTQYF.

This clonotype is categorized as medium-sized. J is TRBJ2-2 and V is TRBV24-1; 7 positions match TRBD2. The J segment lost 3 bases and the V segment lost 5 bases, leaving 5 bases of the junction unmatched. The CDR3 is 15 residues long. Germline assignment: CDR1 KGHDR and CDR2 SFDVKD. The CDR3 sequence is CATSAGGRDTGELFF. The CDR3 nucleotides are TGTGCCACCAGTGCCGGGGGGAGGGACACCGGGGAGCTGTTTTTT.

This clonotype was seen just once. The chain employs TRBV5-6 and TRBJ1-5; D gene unclear. There are 15 residues in the CDR3. Germline V gives CDR1 SGHDT, CDR2 YYEEEE. V was trimmed by 0 bases and J by 1 base, leaving 8 bases between them. The CDR3 sequence: CASSLAWESNQPQHF. In DNA, the CDR3 is TGTGCCAGCAGCTTGGCATGGGAGAGCAATCAGCCCCAGCATTTT.

This clonotype was observed a handful of times. The genes are TRBV9 and TRBJ2-5; 8 bases map to TRBD1. The CDR3 runs 15 residues. Germline assignment: CDR1 SGDLS and CDR2 YYNGEE. Trimming removed 3 bases from V and 5 bases from J; junction bases left unmatched: 9. In DNA form, the CDR3 reads TGTGCCAGCAGCGCCCAGGGGGCGCCGGGGGAGACCCAGTACTTC. It yields the protein CASSAQGAPGETQYF.

The chain has TRBV14 and TRBJ1-3; D is undetermined. The CDR3 is 16 residues long. Trimming left V 0 bases short and J 4 bases short, with 13 bases between. Germline CDR1 and CDR2: SGHDN and FVKESK. DNA for the CDR3: TGTGCCAGCAGCCAAGACCTTGGCGGCGGGGGAAACACCATATATTTT. Its translation: CASSQDLGGGGNTIYF.

This clonotype has just a few counts. V is TRBV29-1 and J is TRBJ2-1, with 7 positions matching TRBD1. CDR3 size: 14 residues. Trimming removed 8 bases from V and 9 bases from J; junction bases left unmatched: 16. The germline V gene encodes CDR1 SQVTM and CDR2 ANQGSEA. The CDR3 sequence: CSTRGSTNRGEQFF. DNA for the CDR3: TGCAGCACCAGGGGGAGCACCAACCGGGGTGAGCAGTTCTTC.

This clonotype was recorded many times. The rearrangement uses TRBV27 and TRBJ1-5, with D unresolved. Germline V gene lookup returns CDR1 MNHEY and CDR2 SMNVEV (reference sequence). CDR3 length equals 14 residues. Deletions cut 0 bases from V and 5 bases from J, with 8 bases between. This chain's CDR3 is CASSLSGVDQPQHF. Written as DNA, the CDR3 is TGTGCCAGCAGTTTATCCGGCGTGGATCAGCCCCAGCATTTT.

This clonotype was detected many times. The chain links TRBV9 to TRBJ2-1, with D perhaps matching TRBD1 or TRBD2 (5 bases each). The V end was cut by 3 bases, the J end by 8 bases, with 12 bases between. Germline V CDR1 and CDR2: SGDLS, YYNGEE. CDR3 size: 13 residues. The CDR3 reads CASSGGTLDEQFF. CDR3 bases: TGTGCCAGCAGCGGGGGGACCTTGGATGAGCAGTTCTTC.

The CDR3 sequence is CASSAARLANSYEQYF. The CDR3, as DNA: TGTGCCAGCAGTGCGGCGCGACTAGCGAACTCCTACGAGCAGTACTTC. This chain uses TRBV6-1 with TRBJ2-7, with 8 nucleotides matching TRBD2. Germline V gene lookup returns CDR1 MNHNS and CDR2 SASEGT. CDR3 length: 16 residues. J was trimmed by 0 bases and V by 4 bases; bases with no gene match: 8.

V and J are TRBV4-2 and TRBJ1-4; TRBD1 matches 7 bases. V shed 0 bases, J shed 7 bases, and the junction held 14 bases outside the gene matches. Germline CDR1 reads LGHNA; CDR2 reads YNFKEQ. This CDR3 is 18 amino acids long. CDR3 loop: CASSQDGLETGAGEKLFF. Written as DNA, the CDR3 is TGTGCCAGCAGCCAAGATGGGCTTGAAACAGGGGCGGGTGAAAAACTGTTTTTT.

The V gene is TRBV6-1, the J gene TRBJ2-1; D not certain. V gave up 5 bases and J gave up 7 bases, with 18 bases separating them. This CDR3 spans 15 amino acids. The germline V gene encodes CDR1 MNHNS and CDR2 SASEGT. The CDR3 DNA reads as TGTGCCAGCAGTTCGCAAGGGTCTCTAAGGAATGAGCAGTTCTTC. This translates into CASSSQGSLRNEQFF.

The gene calls are TRBV13 and TRBJ2-7; tentative D call: TRBD1 (6 bases). CDR3 length: 13 residues. V was shortened by 5 bases and J by 2 bases, with 10 bases between the two germline ends. Germline CDR1 PRHDT, CDR2 FYEKMQ (reference sequence). The CDR3 DNA is TGTGCCAGCAGCGCCAGGGGCCCCTACGAGCAGTACTTC. As protein: CASSARGPYEQYF.

The rearrangement links TRBV28 to TRBJ1-1, with D possibly being TRBD1 (6 bases). V shed 6 bases and J shed 5 bases, with 19 bases lying between them. This CDR3 spans 15 amino acids. CDR1 and CDR2 from the germline V gene are MDHEN and SYDVKM. CDR3 amino acids: CASSPTGSGKTEAFF. The CDR3 bases are TGTGCCAGCAGCCCTACAGGGTCCGGCAAGACTGAAGCTTTCTTT.

This clonotype came up a few times. V and J are TRBV29-1 and TRBJ1-4; 8 bases are shared with TRBD1. There are 14 residues in the CDR3. Germline CDR1 SQVTM, CDR2 ANQGSEA. Trimming removed 5 bases from V and 10 bases from J; junction bases left unmatched: 12. CDR3 region: CSVLVRDRSPKLFF. The CDR3 coding sequence is TGCAGCGTTCTTGTTCGGGACAGGTCCCCAAAACTGTTTTTT.

This chain uses TRBV10-3 with TRBJ2-1, with a tentative D call TRBD2 (6 bases). CDR1 and CDR2 (germline): ENHRY, SYGVKD. CDR3 size: 13 residues. Trimming removed 4 bases at V and 7 bases at J, with 11 bases between. The CDR3 DNA sequence: TGTGCCATCAGTGTGGGCGGGGCTAATGAGCAGTTCTTC. Translation gives CAISVGGANEQFF.

The chain employs TRBV29-1 and TRBJ2-3, with TRBD1 identical over 10 bases. V was pared by 4 bases and J by 3 bases, with 7 bases of the junction left unmatched. Germline values: CDR1 SQVTM, CDR2 ANQGSEA. The CDR3 length is 15 residues. The CDR3 coding sequence is TGCAGCGTTGTTGGGGACAGGGGTTTTACAGATACGCAGTATTTT. Translation gives CSVVGDRGFTDTQYF.

This clonotype has a single count. The V call is TRBV6-5, the J call TRBJ1-2, with a weak D call TRBD1 (5 bases). Per germline, CDR1 MNHEY and CDR2 SVGAGI. Trimming took off 3 bases at V and 8 bases at J, with 19 bases between the two ends. This CDR3 comprises 15 residues. As DNA, the CDR3 is TGTGCCAGCAGTTATATTTTGGGGCAGCCGGAAGGCTACACCTTC. Protein product: CASSYILGQPEGYTF.

This clonotype has only a few counts. The chain has TRBV24-1 and TRBJ1-2; D not resolved. CDR3 length: 13 amino acids. V was shortened by 8 bases and J by 0 bases, with 9 bases between the two germline ends. Germline CDR1 KGHDR, CDR2 SFDVKD. The CDR3 spells CATTGLPNYGYTF. CDR3 bases: TGTGCCACCACCGGACTTCCTAACTATGGCTACACCTTC.

This clonotype was recorded a few times. V is TRBV4-1 and J is TRBJ1-4; D is uncertain. The CDR3 runs 13 residues. Germline loops: CDR1 MGHRA, CDR2 YSYEKL. Trimming pared 8 bases from V and 5 bases from J, leaving 12 bases between. CDR3 DNA sequence: TGCGCCAGCGTGGGCCGGTCAAATGAAAAACTGTTTTTT. It specifies CASVGRSNEKLFF.

The chain recombines TRBV12-3 or TRBV12-4 with TRBJ1-5; D possibly corresponds to TRBD1 (6 bases). V was pared by 5 bases and J by 2 bases, with 13 bases between. The CDR3 totals 15 residues. The CDR3 DNA follows: TGTGCCAGCAGTCTATCGCCAGGGGGCAATCAGCCCCAGCATTTT. It yields the protein CASSLSPGGNQPQHF.

The chain recombines TRBV27 with TRBJ1-2; D not certain. The V end lost 2 bases, the J end lost 4 bases, and 11 bases lay between the germline ends. Germline-derived CDR1 and CDR2 are MNHEY and SMNVEV (reference sequence). The CDR3 runs 14 residues. The CDR3 reads CASSLMAGGYGYTF. The CDR3 region has the DNA TGTGCCAGCAGTTTAATGGCGGGCGGCTATGGCTACACCTTC.

The J gene is TRBJ1-2, the V gene TRBV10-3; D is undetermined. V lost 3 bases and J 4 bases, leaving 12 bases between the germline ends. Germline CDR1 is ENHRY and CDR2 is SYGVKD. CDR3 length equals 14 residues. CDR3 sequence: CAISDGYEIYGYTF. CDR3 bases: TGTGCCATCAGTGATGGATACGAGATCTATGGCTACACCTTC.

A few counts support this clonotype. J is TRBJ2-1 and V is TRBV4-1; TRBD2 matches at 12 bases. The germline V gene has CDR1 MGHRA and CDR2 YSYEKL. The V segment lost 2 bases and the J segment 7 bases; nucleotides outside the gene matches: 6. The CDR3 consists of 16 residues. The CDR3 region has the DNA TGCGCCAGCAGCCAACCGACTAGCGGGAGAAGGAATGAGCAGTTCTTC. Its protein product is CASSQPTSGRRNEQFF.

This clonotype was seen more than once but under ten times. The chain employs TRBV30 and TRBJ1-6; the D is unclear. CDR1 GTSNPN and CDR2 SVGIG come from the germline V gene (reference sequence). CDR3 length: 14 residues. V lost 3 bases, J lost 0 bases, and 6 bases lay in between. CDR3 loop: CAWSGYSYNSPLHF. The CDR3 region has the DNA TGTGCCTGGAGCGGCTACTCCTATAATTCACCCCTCCACTTT.

The J gene is TRBJ1-1, the V gene TRBV7-6, with D unclear. Trimming removed 3 bases from V and 2 bases from J, with 7 bases in between. This CDR3 is built from 13 residues. Germline V lookup: CDR1 SGHVS, CDR2 FNYEAQ. The CDR3 reads CASSLEVNTEAFF. The CDR3 nucleotides read TGTGCCAGCAGCTTGGAAGTCAACACTGAAGCTTTCTTT.

This clonotype was counted only a few times. The chain is built from TRBV28 and TRBJ2-7, with D perhaps matching TRBD1 (6 bases). V dropped 5 bases and J dropped 5 bases, with 16 bases sitting between them. This CDR3 is 14 amino acids long. Germline V gene data show CDR1 as MDHEN and CDR2 as SYDVKM. DNA of the CDR3: TGTGCCAGCAGTGTGACAGGTAGTGAAGACGAGCAGTACTTC. This sequence encodes CASSVTGSEDEQYF.

This clonotype has ten or more counts. The chain has TRBV29-1 and TRBJ1-1, with D possibly matching TRBD1 (6 bases). V dropped 4 bases and J dropped 2 bases, with 11 bases sitting between them. Germline V gene sequence: CDR1 SQVTM, CDR2 ANQGSEA. This CDR3 spans 13 amino acids. The CDR3 loop reads CSVAGARNTEAFF. Written as DNA, the CDR3 is TGCAGCGTTGCGGGGGCTCGAAACACTGAAGCTTTCTTT.

This rearrangement joins TRBV10-3 to TRBJ2-1; tentative D call: TRBD2 (5 bases). The CDR3 spans 15 residues. V was cut by 2 bases and J by 7 bases, with 15 bases left in between. CDR1 ENHRY and CDR2 SYGVKD come from the germline V gene. CDR3: CAISENPGIPNEQFF. CDR3 sequence (DNA): TGTGCCATCAGTGAGAACCCCGGGATCCCGAATGAGCAGTTCTTC.

This clonotype has a handful of counts. The chain employs TRBV10-1 and TRBJ2-3; D ambiguous. Trimming shortened V by 3 bases and J by 6 bases, and 13 bases separated the two germline ends. This CDR3 has 14 residues. Looked up from germline, CDR1 is WNHNN and CDR2 is SYGVQD (reference sequence). This CDR3 is CASSDALGGDTQYF. As DNA, the CDR3 is TGCGCCAGCAGTGACGCCTTAGGTGGGGATACGCAGTATTTT.